The rows below give T cell receptor beta chains drawn from one sample of a study of blood T cell repertoires in COVID-19. Sequencing used immunoSEQ multiplex PCR; TCRdb keeps in-frame clones, though not all of them. The table has roughly 220,000 clones, around 84% seen once; the top ten hold 15% to 20%. The sample was peripheral blood. The source of these receptors is a man aged 25-45 years with active or convalescent COVID-19. Each CDR3 is given with its conserved first and last residue. Each record gives: V gene, clone size, CDR3 length, D gene, J gene, CDR3 protein, CDR3 DNA. A D gene is named only where the DNA matches it firmly. The size entry is marked missing in some rows and otherwise reads once, few, many or a size class.

TRBV6-5	-	12	-	TRBJ2-7	CASGRGEYEQYF	TGTGCCAGCGGCAGGGGAGAGTACGAGCAGTACTTC
TRBV6-2/TRBV6-3	once	14	-	TRBJ1-5	CASSYWQSDQPQHF	TGTGCCAGCAGTTACTGGCAGTCCGATCAGCCCCAGCATTTT
TRBV4-3	-	16	-	TRBJ2-4	CASPNGDPLAKNIQYF	TGCGCCAGCCCCAACGGAGACCCCCTAGCCAAAAACATTCAGTACTTC
TRBV28	-	13	-	TRBJ2-7	CASSLGGDGEQYF	TGTGCCAGCAGTTTAGGAGGGGACGGCGAGCAGTACTTC
TRBV6-5	-	15	-	TRBJ1-4	CASSYRGQGGEKLFF	TGTGCCAGCAGTTACAGGGGCCAGGGAGGTGAAAAACTGTTTTTT
TRBV18	once	13	TRBD1	TRBJ2-5	CASSLGQKETQYF	TGTGCCAGCTCTCTGGGACAGAAAGAGACCCAGTACTTC
TRBV5-5	-	14	-	TRBJ1-4	CASSRLEGGEKLFF	TGTGCCAGCAGCCGCCTGGAGGGTGGGGAAAAACTGTTTTTT
TRBV5-1	-	15	TRBD2	TRBJ2-1	CASSSSSGGADEQFF	TGCGCCAGCAGCTCCTCTAGCGGGGGGGCAGATGAGCAGTTCTTC
TRBV18	-	16	TRBD1	TRBJ1-5	CASSPGTGEGNQPQHF	TGTGCCAGCTCACCCGGGACAGGTGAGGGCAATCAGCCCCAGCATTTT
TRBV7-8	-	13	TRBD1	TRBJ1-2	CASSGGQHYGYTF	TGTGCCAGCAGCGGGGGACAGCACTATGGCTACACCTTC
TRBV5-5	-	15	-	TRBJ1-5	CASSLDAGNNQPQHF	TGTGCCAGCAGCTTGGATGCAGGGAACAATCAGCCCCAGCATTTT
TRBV5-6	-	14	-	TRBJ1-6	CASSQTGLGSPLHF	TGTGCCAGCAGCCAAACAGGGCTGGGATCACCCCTCCACTTT
TRBV30	-	16	-	TRBJ2-3	CAWSPQGGPGRDTQYF	TGTGCCTGGAGTCCCCAGGGGGGACCCGGGAGAGATACGCAGTATTTT
TRBV3-1/TRBV3-2	-	16	-	TRBJ2-1	CASSQEMSVTYNEQFF	TGTGCCAGCAGCCAAGAGATGAGCGTAACCTACAATGAGCAGTTCTTC
TRBV18	-	13	-	TRBJ1-1	CASSQTRRTEAFF	TGTGCCAGCTCACAGACACGTCGCACGGAAGCTTTCTTT
TRBV7-9	-	13	-	TRBJ2-4	CASSLVEENIQYF	TGTGCCAGCAGCTTAGTGGAGGAAAACATTCAGTACTTC
TRBV28	-	12	-	TRBJ1-5	CAISGAIKPQHF	TGTGCCATCTCAGGGGCCATCAAGCCCCAGCATTTT
TRBV6-6	many	16	TRBD2	TRBJ2-1	CASRTPLLAGANEQFF	TGTGCCAGCAGGACACCCCTACTAGCGGGTGCCAATGAGCAGTTCTTC
TRBV25-1	-	16	TRBD2	TRBJ2-1	CASSEERGAPYNEQFF	TGTGCCAGCAGTGAAGAGCGGGGGGCCCCCTACAATGAGCAGTTCTTC
TRBV18	-	20	TRBD2	TRBJ2-1	CASSPSSAGGTSGVYNEQFF	TGTGCCAGCTCACCATCCTCGGCAGGCGGGACTAGCGGGGTCTACAATGAGCAGTTCTTC
TRBV11-3	once	13	TRBD1	TRBJ2-1	CASAPGGYNEQFF	TGTGCCAGCGCCCCAGGGGGATACAATGAGCAGTTCTTC
TRBV19	-	15	TRBD2	TRBJ2-1	CASSIGSGGAYEQFF	TGTGCCAGTAGTATAGGTAGCGGGGGGGCCTATGAGCAGTTCTTC
TRBV19	-	15	-	TRBJ2-1	CASSPTPSSYNEQFF	TGTGCCAGTAGTCCGACACCAAGCTCCTACAATGAGCAGTTCTTC
TRBV7-2	-	13	-	TRBJ1-2	CASGGTDLYGYTF	TGTGCCAGCGGGGGGACGGACCTATATGGCTACACCTTC
TRBV28	-	14	-	TRBJ1-5	CASKEGNSNQPQHF	TGTGCCAGCAAGGAGGGAAATAGCAATCAGCCCCAGCATTTT
TRBV7-2	-	17	TRBD2	TRBJ2-5	CASSIGTTSSIRETQYF	TGTGCCAGCAGCATAGGCACGACTAGCTCGATAAGGGAGACCCAGTACTTC
TRBV2	-	16	-	TRBJ1-6	CASSPAAGNNNSPLHF	TGTGCCAGCAGCCCCGCCGCAGGGAACAATAATTCACCCCTCCACTTT
TRBV28	-	16	TRBD2	TRBJ2-4	CASSFSLGGVKNIQYF	TGTGCCAGCAGTTTCTCCCTGGGAGGGGTTAAAAACATTCAGTACTTC
TRBV18	-	14	TRBD2	TRBJ2-3	CASSQAGAKDTQYF	TGTGCCAGCTCTCAAGCGGGAGCAAAAGATACGCAGTATTTT
TRBV9	once	16	-	TRBJ1-1	CASSVGFGGRWTEAFF	TGTGCCAGCAGCGTAGGGTTCGGGGGGCGTTGGACTGAAGCTTTCTTT
TRBV7-9	-	15	TRBD1	TRBJ1-1	CASRPGTAMNTEAFF	TGTGCCAGCAGACCCGGGACAGCAATGAACACTGAAGCTTTCTTT
TRBV24-1	-	15	TRBD1	TRBJ2-7	CATSDSGQGAYEQYF	TGTGCCACCAGTGATTCGGGACAGGGTGCCTACGAGCAGTACTTC
TRBV4-1	-	16	-	TRBJ2-1	CASSLRLVSSYNEQFF	TGCGCCAGCAGCCTCCGACTTGTGAGCTCCTACAATGAGCAGTTCTTC
TRBV29-1	-	14	-	TRBJ2-1	CSVRLVGGHNEQFF	TGCAGCGTCCGACTAGTGGGGGGTCACAATGAGCAGTTCTTC
TRBV30	-	13	-	TRBJ1-6	CAWSSQTNSPLHF	TGTGCCTGGAGTTCACAGACAAATTCACCCCTCCACTTT
TRBV13	once	12	TRBD2	TRBJ2-7	CASRSGGTAQYF	TGTGCCAGCAGGTCGGGGGGTACGGCGCAGTACTTC
TRBV7-2	-	14	-	TRBJ1-4	CASKSGYLNEKLFF	TGTGCCAGCAAGTCCGGGTATCTGAATGAAAAACTGTTTTTT
TRBV5-6	-	18	TRBD2	TRBJ2-2	CASSSGLAGGRGTGELFF	TGTGCCAGCAGCTCGGGACTAGCGGGAGGCCGGGGGACCGGGGAGCTGTTTTTT
TRBV19	-	14	TRBD2	TRBJ2-5	CASSNRGGEETQYF	TGTGCCAGTAGTAATCGGGGGGGCGAAGAGACCCAGTACTTC
TRBV6-5	-	14	-	TRBJ2-7	CASSYLQGRYEQYF	TGTGCCAGCAGTTACCTACAGGGTCGCTACGAGCAGTACTTC
TRBV4-1	-	15	-	TRBJ2-7	CASSQWAGQSYEQYF	TGCGCCAGCAGCCAATGGGCGGGACAGTCCTACGAGCAGTACTTC
TRBV18	-	18	TRBD1	TRBJ2-6	CASSLGTGSRDGANVLTF	TGTGCCAGCTCACTGGGGACAGGGAGCAGGGATGGGGCCAACGTCCTGACTTTC
TRBV7-7	-	15	-	TRBJ2-6	CASSLGTSGANVLTF	TGTGCTAGCAGCTTAGGGACATCTGGGGCCAACGTCCTGACTTTC
TRBV5-1	-	18	TRBD1	TRBJ2-7	CASSLAGQGNGWGYEQYF	TGCGCCAGCAGCTTGGCGGGACAGGGAAACGGTTGGGGCTACGAGCAGTACTTC
TRBV9	-	15	-	TRBJ1-2	CASSGGEGVGYGYTF	TGTGCCAGCAGCGGTGGGGAGGGAGTCGGCTATGGCTACACCTTC
TRBV6-2/TRBV6-3	-	14	-	TRBJ1-4	CASSPGGIDEKLFF	TGTGCCAGCAGTCCCGGAGGGATTGATGAAAAACTGTTTTTT
TRBV11-1	-	14	-	TRBJ1-2	CASTPGDGLYGYTF	TGTGCCAGCACACCGGGGGACGGACTCTATGGCTACACCTTC
TRBV18	-	13	-	TRBJ1-1	CASSPNFNTEAFF	TGTGCCAGCTCACCCAATTTCAACACTGAAGCTTTCTTT
TRBV27	few	18	-	TRBJ2-4	CASSPIRRDREAKNIQYF	TGTGCCAGCAGTCCAATTCGACGGGACCGGGAGGCCAAAAACATTCAGTACTTC
TRBV7-9	-	13	-	TRBJ2-5	CASSRRGLETQYF	TGTGCCAGCAGCCGGCGGGGGCTGGAGACCCAGTACTTC
TRBV15	-	15	TRBD1	TRBJ2-7	CATSRDRDRGYEQYF	TGTGCCACCAGCAGAGACCGGGACAGGGGCTACGAGCAGTACTTC
TRBV7-2	-	16	TRBD1	TRBJ2-2	CASSLQQGTRPGELFF	TGTGCCAGCAGCTTACAACAGGGGACCAGACCCGGGGAGCTGTTTTTT
TRBV28	-	14	-	TRBJ2-1	CASRQAISYNEQFF	TGTGCCAGCAGACAAGCGATTTCCTACAATGAGCAGTTCTTC